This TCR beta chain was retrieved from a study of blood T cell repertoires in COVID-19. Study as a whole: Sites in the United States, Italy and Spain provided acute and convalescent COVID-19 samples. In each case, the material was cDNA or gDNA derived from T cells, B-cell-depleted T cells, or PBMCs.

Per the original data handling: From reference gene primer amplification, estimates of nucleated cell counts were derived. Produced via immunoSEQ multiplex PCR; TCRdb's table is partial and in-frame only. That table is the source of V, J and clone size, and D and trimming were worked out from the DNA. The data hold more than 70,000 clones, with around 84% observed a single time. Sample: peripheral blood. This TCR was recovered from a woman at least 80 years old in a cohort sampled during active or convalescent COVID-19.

CDR3: CASTPNREEKLFF. DNA of the CDR3: TGTGCCAGCACCCCCAATCGGGAAGAAAAACTGTTTTTT. V gene TRBV7-9 combines with J gene TRBJ1-4, with D uncertain. From germline, CDR1 is SEHNR and CDR2 FQNEAQ (reference sequence). The CDR3 consists of 13 residues. The V gene lost 7 bases and the J gene lost 8 bases, with 14 bases spanning the gap. The full variable domain, with the rest looked up from reference TRBV7-9 and TRBJ1-4, is DTGVSQNPRHKITKRGQNVTFRCDPISEHNRLYWYRQTLGQGPEFLTYFQNEAQLEKSRLLSDRFSAERPKGSFSTLEIQRTEQGDSAMYLCASTPNREEKLFFGSGTQLSVL.